A single sample gave rise to the 16 T cell receptor beta chains below, sequenced in a study of blood T cell repertoires in COVID-19. The table came from immunoSEQ multiplex PCR; TCRdb's copy has only in-frame clones and leaves some out. The repertoire has more than 250,000 clones, 70% to 90% of them found once; the top ten carry approximately 5%. Sequenced: PBMCs or T cells enriched from blood (not recorded which). These receptors were taken from a woman in her twenties or thirties who had recovered from COVID-19.

This chain uses TRBV2 with TRBJ2-7; 10 bases fit TRBD1. The V gene end was trimmed by 4 bases and the J gene end by 3 bases; junction bases not matched to a gene: 3. Germline CDR1 reads SNHLY; CDR2 reads FYNNEI. The CDR3 has 14 amino acids. CDR3 sequence reads: CASSGTGGLYEQYF. The CDR3 DNA reads as TGTGCCAGCAGTGGGACAGGGGGTCTCTACGAGCAGTACTTC.

The chain recombines TRBV5-1 with TRBJ1-3, with 8 bases aligning to TRBD1. CDR3 length: 12 amino acids. Germline V lookup: CDR1 SGHRS, CDR2 YFSETQ. After removal of 7 bases from V and 8 bases from J, the junction contained 5 bases not matched to a gene. The CDR3 DNA sequence: TGCGCCAGCTCAGGGGGCAGGGACACCATATATTTT. Amino acids: CASSGGRDTIYF.

This clone showed up just a few times. The J gene is TRBJ1-1, the V gene TRBV2; the D gene is possibly TRBD1 (5 bases). Germline assignment: CDR1 SNHLY and CDR2 FYNNEI. CDR3 length: 14 amino acids. The V end was cut by 1 base, the J end by 5 bases, with 11 bases between. This CDR3 is CASSEGWGETEAFF. CDR3 nucleotides: TGTGCCAGCAGTGAAGGTTGGGGGGAGACTGAAGCTTTCTTT.

The chain combines TRBV4-1 with TRBJ2-7; 14 bases map to TRBD2. Germline CDR1 MGHRA, CDR2 YSYEKL. The CDR3 consists of 17 residues. The ends lost 0 bases at V and 3 bases at J; junction bases unmatched: 4. CDR3 region: CASSQDRLAGGRYEQYF. The CDR3 nucleotides read TGCGCCAGCAGCCAAGATAGACTAGCGGGGGGGCGCTACGAGCAGTACTTC.

The CDR3 sequence: CATLRGGGPSYNEQFF. The CDR3 DNA follows: TGTGCCACCCTCAGGGGCGGGGGCCCCTCCTACAATGAGCAGTTCTTC. The rearrangement uses TRBV6-6 and TRBJ2-1; weak D call: TRBD2 (7 bases). The CDR3 totals 16 residues. Germline assignment: CDR1 MNHNY and CDR2 SVGAGI (reference sequence). The germline V and J ends were trimmed by 10 bases and 0 bases, with 19 bases remaining between them.

The chain links TRBV5-1 to TRBJ1-3, with D hard to call. Germline assignment: CDR1 SGHRS and CDR2 YFSETQ. The V and J ends lost 0 bases and 4 bases respectively, with 11 bases between them. This CDR3 spans 15 amino acids. The chain's CDR3 is CASSLEVGRGNTIYF. The CDR3 coding sequence is TGCGCCAGCAGCTTGGAGGTAGGGAGAGGAAACACCATATATTTT.

V usage is TRBV11-2 and J usage is TRBJ1-1; D is ambiguous. Trimming shortened V by 4 bases and J by 1 base, and 10 bases separated the two germline ends. Germline CDR1 is SGHAT and CDR2 is FQNNGV. The CDR3 has 14 amino acids. The CDR3 protein is CASSSSHGNTEAFF. The CDR3 nucleotides are TGTGCCAGCAGCTCATCGCACGGGAACACTGAAGCTTTCTTT.

The sample holds one count of this clone. The chain joins TRBV4-2 to TRBJ2-7, with a possible D match to TRBD2 (6 bases). Germline CDR1 reads LGHNA; CDR2 reads YNFKEQ. The CDR3 has 13 amino acids. V was cut by 0 bases and J by 4 bases, with 7 bases left in between. CDR3: CASSQDREYEQYF. Here the CDR3 DNA reads TGTGCCAGCAGCCAAGACCGGGAGTACGAGCAGTACTTC.

The gene calls are TRBV6-5 and TRBJ1-2; the match to TRBD1 covers 7 bases. Trimming at V came to 5 bases and at J to 5 bases, leaving 5 bases not matched to a gene. The CDR3 runs 13 residues. CDR1 MNHEY and CDR2 SVGAGI come from the germline V gene. The CDR3 sequence is CASSPPGGYGYTF. DNA of the CDR3: TGTGCCAGCAGTCCCCCAGGGGGTTATGGCTACACCTTC.

CDR3 sequence: CASRDSLNQPQHF. CDR3 in DNA: TGTGCCAGCCGGGACAGCCTCAATCAGCCCCAGCATTTT. The chain carries TRBV2 and TRBJ1-5; TRBD1 matches at 7 bases. With V trimmed by 8 bases and J by 3 bases, 4 bases remained unmatched. Germline values: CDR1 SNHLY, CDR2 FYNNEI. This CDR3 is 13 amino acids long. The full variable domain, rest sourced from reference TRBV2 and TRBJ1-5, is EPEVTQTPSHQVTQMGQEVILRCVPISNHLYFYWYRQILGQKVEFLVSFYNNEISEKSEIFDDQFSVERPDGSNFTLKIRSTKLEDSAMYFCASRDSLNQPQHFGDGTRLSIL.

This clone is a singleton in its sample. The chain links TRBV5-1 to TRBJ2-2, with 12 bases identical to TRBD1. The V and J ends lost 6 bases and 6 bases, in that order; junction bases with no gene match: 6. The CDR3 totals 15 residues. CDR1 and CDR2 from the germline V gene are SGHRS and YFSETQ. CDR3 in amino acids: CASKPGQGAAGELFF. CDR3 sequence (DNA): TGCGCCAGCAAACCGGGACAGGGGGCCGCCGGGGAGCTGTTTTTT.

The chain recombines TRBV30 with TRBJ2-7, with 11 bases aligning to TRBD2. From germline, CDR1 is GTSNPN and CDR2 SVGIG (reference sequence). The CDR3 length is 16 residues. V gave up 1 base and J gave up 2 bases; unmatched junction bases: 7. CDR3: CAWSAPLAGGPYEQYF. Written as DNA, the CDR3 is TGTGCCTGGAGTGCCCCTCTAGCGGGGGGCCCCTACGAGCAGTACTTC.

The V and J genes are TRBV9 and TRBJ2-3, with 11 bases fitting TRBD2. CDR1 and CDR2 from the germline V gene are SGDLS and YYNGEE. The CDR3 length is 17 residues. The V and J ends lost 0 bases and 5 bases, in that order; junction bases with no gene match: 8. The CDR3 DNA sequence: TGTGCCAGCAGCGTAGAGGCTAGCGGGGGGAGGATAGATACGCAGTATTTT. The encoded protein is CASSVEASGGRIDTQYF.

CDR3 bases: TGTGCCCCATCGTGGGCTAGCGGGGGGGAGTGCACCGGGGAGCTGTTTTTT. This translates into CAPSWASGGECTGELFF. The gene calls are TRBV2 and TRBJ2-2; 12 bases line up with TRBD2. Germline CDR1 reads SNHLY; CDR2 reads FYNNEI. The V segment lost 11 bases and the J segment 4 bases; nucleotides outside the gene matches: 14. The CDR3 spans 17 residues.

The rearrangement links TRBV6-4 to TRBJ2-2, with D perhaps TRBD2 (5 bases). This CDR3 is built from 16 residues. Trimming left V 4 bases short and J 0 bases short, with 12 bases between. Per the germline V gene, CDR1 is MRHNA and CDR2 is SNTAGT. The CDR3 spells CASSGDDYSNTGELFF. The CDR3 coding sequence is TGTGCCAGCAGTGGAGACGACTACTCGAACACCGGGGAGCTGTTTTTT.

The chain carries TRBV2 and TRBJ1-6; D gene unclear. Trimming took off 6 bases at V and 0 bases at J, with 15 bases between the two ends. Germline CDR1 is SNHLY and CDR2 is FYNNEI. CDR3 size: 17 residues. The CDR3 DNA follows: TGTGCCAGCAGCAGAGGAGACTGGAGCTCCTATAATTCACCCCTCCACTTT. Protein: CASSRGDWSSYNSPLHF.